This T cell receptor beta chain was identified during a study of immune cell composition in non-small cell lung cancer listed by TCRdb under 2017. At the level of the whole study: To assign histologic subtype, which was mostly lung adenocarcinoma or squamous cell carcinoma, H&E was combined with p63, CK5, Napsin A and TTF-1 immunohistochemistry. TCR-beta sequencing (Adaptive Biotechnologies) was performed on 34 paired NSCLC tumour and non-adjacent lung specimens plus 26 tumour-only specimens. Supplementary cohort #1, around 10 lung adenocarcinoma cases, had paired tumour/lung TCR-beta sequencing and TIL populations generated to assess tumour reactivity. A few tumour specimens that had TCR-beta data belonged to rare histological subtypes and were left out of the subtype comparisons.

From frozen aliquots of unsorted single-cell suspensions, genomic DNA was isolated using the QIAamp DNA kit. The tumour samples consisted of non-small cell lung cancer tissue that had been surgically resected. Tissues were received within 2 hours of resection and were immediately processed into single-cell suspensions. Tissue was mechanically dissociated and enzymatically digested with DNase I, collagenase I and hyaluronidase for approximately 30 minutes at 37 °C, then filtered and RBC-lysed. Results and caveats for the whole study, not just this receptor: Tumour-associated clones >0.5% were found in nearly half of NSCLC cases, namely in roughly 30% of adenocarcinomas versus less than 85% of squamous carcinomas. Significantly higher Top 10 clone scores and productive clonality were observed in lung squamous cell carcinoma than in lung adenocarcinoma tumours. Across under 12 adenocarcinoma cases, the maximal tumour-associated clone frequency showed a strong correlation with TIL tumour reactivity, but overall clonality showed no such correlation. The reactivity cohort was only 10 cases, and tumour-reactive clones were not shown to share sequences with the dominant in vivo tumour-associated clones. No significant correlation was found between smoking pack-years and tumour TCR-beta clonality.

This clone is categorized as medium-sized (0.01 to 0.1%). Its antigen remains undetermined. The sample holds no much larger clone one base away, and base qualities are not on file. According to the germline V gene, CDR1 reads MNHNS and CDR2 reads SASEGT. Inclusive of the bounding cysteine and phenylalanine, the CDR3 is 13 residues long. The kept DNA is CDR3 alone, 39 bases in frame from the first base. A distance of 11 bases separates the germline ends of V and J, which lose 2 bases and 7 bases respectively. A two-step multiplex PCR amplified TCR-beta CDR3 regions from genomic DNA, and the second step of the PCR added Illumina-compatible adaptors. TCR-beta immunosequencing was performed on an Illumina platform as a commercial immunoSEQ service. The authors' pipeline ran thus. Repertoires were summarised as Top 10 Clones, the percentage of T-cell templates from the ten most frequent sequences, and productive clonality. Values of productive clonality ranged from 0 to 1, with a monoclonal population indicated by a value of 1. Using log10 scatter plots, tumour-associated clones were identified as sequences that made up at least 0.1% of tumour T-cell templates yet were absent from the matched non-adjacent lung. Student's t-tests were used for two-group comparisons, ANOVA for comparisons across stages, and linear regression for relationships, with analyses done in GraphPad Prism7 and R. Drawn from immuneACCESS, this table holds only the in-frame rearrangements with V and J called that TCRdb kept. Clones are partly lost; checked studies trace under half to an unresolved V gene and leave the rest unexplained. D and trimming come from the DNA, and the V and J calls and clone size come from that table. Recorded for this sample are around 2,000 clones; 70% to 80% of them occurred a single time. The top ten clonotypes cover roughly an eighth of the sample.

The rearranged chain carries TRBV6-1 and TRBJ1-1; a weak D assignment points to TRBD1 (5 bases agree). The sequencing input was lung tumor tissue. The clonotype comes from a human donor with non-small cell lung cancer. The CDR3 sequence is CASSERQGYEAFF. The nucleotide sequence reads TGTGCCAGCAGTGAAAGGCAGGGTTATGAAGCTTTCTTT.